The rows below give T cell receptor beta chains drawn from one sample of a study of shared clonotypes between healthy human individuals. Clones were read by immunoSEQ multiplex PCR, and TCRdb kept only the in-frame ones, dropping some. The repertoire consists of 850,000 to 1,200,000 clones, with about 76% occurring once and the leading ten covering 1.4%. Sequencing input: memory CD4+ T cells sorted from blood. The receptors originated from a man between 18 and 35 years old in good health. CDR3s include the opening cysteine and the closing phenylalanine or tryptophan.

CASSERLGLDF | TRBV2
CASSFYRADQPQHF | TRBV7-8
CASSRTVSYEQYF | TRBV7-9
CASSEEWGQPQHF | TRBV6-1
CASSPQGQGTYGYTF | TRBV7-8
CASSFRLELYEQYF | TRBV7-8
CAWGDRAREQYF | TRBV30
CSVLGGTEAFF | TRBV29-1
CASSLQGSGANVLTF | TRBV6-6
CASSTDPDPSYNEQFF | TRBV11-1
CASTQSGTSTDTQYF | TRBV7-9
CASSLDRTQETQYF | TRBV18
CASSMIDRANTGELFF | TRBV27
CASSLAGGIGELFF | TRBV19
CASSLSGVNEKLFF | TRBV7-2
CAWSLGTSGLTDTQYF | TRBV30
CASSPLERGISNQPQHF | TRBV28
CASSQADARTGELFF | TRBV4-2
CASSEAGGLEQFF | TRBV10-1
CASSQETGTNQPQHF | TRBV4-2
CASSVAGAGVLETQYF | TRBV9
CASRPPDRGSYEQYF | TRBV27
CASSLIQGLEQFF | TRBV5-1
CASRLTRAANEQFF | TRBV28
CASSLLMDNHAIQQYF | TRBV7-9
CASSLSDGYTF | TRBV7-8
CASSLRGTSGMNEQYF | TRBV7-2
CASSRNWGLEEQFF | TRBV11-1
CASSAPGGTDTQYF | TRBV6-6
CAWKLDRGSYNEQFF | TRBV30
CASSREGANEQFF | TRBV4-1
CASSLGPSGAQETQYF | TRBV5-1
CASSISRADTQYF | TRBV7-2
CASSEYVLRDYSNQPQHF | TRBV6-1
CASRDRPTEAFF | TRBV19
CASYDGRIYGYTF | TRBV19